A single sample gave rise to the 24 T cell receptor beta chains below, sequenced in a study of cytomegalovirus exposure and HLA in healthy donors. The PCR ran on 60 Vbeta and 13 Jbeta primers. The repertoire was sequenced with immunoSEQ multiplex PCR; TCRdb's copy has only in-frame clones and lacks some. Among over 85,000 clones listed, approximately 83% were seen once. The sequenced sample was PBMCs. The receptors shown here come from a man aged 35 to 55 in good health and CMV-seronegative.

This clone was picked up a small number of times. V and J are TRBV5-4 and TRBJ2-5; 15 bases line up with TRBD2. The CDR3 totals 16 residues. V gave up 4 bases and J gave up 1 base; unmatched junction bases: 2. Germline V lookup: CDR1 SGHNT, CDR2 YYREEE (reference sequence). The CDR3 protein is CASSPGLAGGQETQYF. CDR3 DNA sequence: TGTGCCAGCAGCCCGGGACTAGCGGGGGGCCAAGAGACCCAGTACTTC.

The V gene is TRBV15, the J gene TRBJ2-7; 7 bases agree with TRBD1. J gave up 5 bases and V 6 bases, and 7 bases lay outside the gene matches. Germline assignment: CDR1 LNHNV and CDR2 YYDKDF (reference sequence). The CDR3 runs to 13 residues. The CDR3 protein is CATRLDRVHEQYF. CDR3 DNA: TGTGCCACCAGGCTTGACAGGGTCCACGAGCAGTACTTC.

This chain joins TRBV11-2 and TRBJ2-5, with 10 bases matching TRBD2. Germline assignment: CDR1 SGHAT and CDR2 FQNNGV. After removal of 5 bases from V and 4 bases from J, the junction contained 13 bases not matched to a gene. The CDR3 consists of 17 residues. CDR3 nucleotide sequence: TGTGCCAGCAGCATTTCCTCTAGCGGGGGTATGCGAGAGACCCAGTACTTC. It translates to CASSISSSGGMRETQYF.

This chain links TRBV25-1 with TRBJ2-7, with a tentative D call TRBD2 (6 bases). The germline V gene has CDR1 MGHDK and CDR2 SYGVNS. The CDR3 is 15 amino acids. V was trimmed by 5 bases and J by 6 bases, leaving 20 bases between them. Here the CDR3 reads CASSKPGTSRAEQYF. The CDR3 DNA sequence: TGTGCCAGCAGTAAACCCGGGACTTCCCGGGCCGAGCAGTACTTC.

The rearrangement joins TRBV19 to TRBJ2-7; D is possibly TRBD2 (5 bases). The V gene lost 11 bases and the J gene lost 6 bases, with 17 bases spanning the gap. Germline-derived CDR1 and CDR2 are LNHDA and SQIVND (reference sequence). The CDR3 is made up of 12 amino acids. CDR3 sequence reads: CACPPRTFEQYF. The CDR3 DNA reads TGTGCCTGCCCACCACGGACTTTCGAGCAGTACTTC.

The V gene is TRBV5-1, the J gene TRBJ2-2, with 8 bases fitting TRBD2. The V segment lost 3 bases and the J segment 1 base; nucleotides outside the gene matches: 8. Per germline, CDR1 SGHRS and CDR2 YFSETQ. The CDR3 runs 17 residues. CDR3 residues: CASSSSSGAMNTGELFF. For the CDR3, the DNA is TGCGCCAGCAGCTCTAGTAGCGGGGCGATGAACACCGGGGAGCTGTTTTTT.

This clone was seen more than once but under ten times. J is TRBJ1-2 and V is TRBV10-3; 10 bases align to TRBD1. CDR1 ENHRY and CDR2 SYGVKD come from the germline V gene. Trimming cost V 6 bases and J 7 bases; bases outside gene matches: 5. The CDR3 length is 13 residues. CDR3 sequence: CAIRQDRGSGYTF. DNA for the CDR3: TGTGCCATCAGACAGGACAGGGGGTCTGGCTACACCTTC.

This clone occurred once. The chain combines TRBV28 with TRBJ1-6, with D unclear. In germline, CDR1 is MDHEN, CDR2 SYDVKM. V dropped 5 bases and J dropped 7 bases, with 9 bases sitting between them. CDR3 length: 13 amino acids. CDR3 in DNA: TGTGCCAGCAGTCCTTATTTGAATTCACCCCTCCACTTT. It encodes CASSPYLNSPLHF.

The chain recombines TRBV4-2 with TRBJ1-2; tentative D call: TRBD1 (5 bases). Germline V gives CDR1 LGHNA, CDR2 YNFKEQ. The CDR3 length is 14 residues. Trimming removed 2 bases from V and 0 bases from J, with 7 bases in between. The CDR3 DNA reads TGTGCCAGCAGCCAACAAGGGGCTAACTATGGCTACACCTTC. This sequence encodes CASSQQGANYGYTF.

This clone has a handful of counts. The chain recombines TRBV5-1 with TRBJ2-1; 8 bases are a match to TRBD1. The CDR3 spans 16 residues. The ends lost 3 bases at V and 0 bases at J; junction bases unmatched: 5. CDR1 is SGHRS and CDR2 is YFSETQ in the germline V gene. CDR3 in amino acids: CASSSIQGVSYNEQFF. CDR3 coding DNA: TGCGCCAGCAGCTCAATACAGGGGGTCTCCTACAATGAGCAGTTCTTC. Based on the CDR3 plus reference TRBV5-1 and TRBJ2-1, the full variable domain is KAGVTQTPRYLIKTRGQQVTLSCSPISGHRSVSWYQQTPGQGLQFLFEYFSETQRNKGNFPGRFSGRQFSNSRSEMNVSTLELGDSALYLCASSSIQGVSYNEQFFGPGTRLTVL.

This clone came up once. The chain carries TRBV7-9 and TRBJ2-3; D is unresolved. V was trimmed by 1 base and J by 5 bases, leaving 10 bases between them. The CDR3 runs to 14 residues. CDR1 is SEHNR and CDR2 is FQNEAQ in the germline V gene (reference sequence). The CDR3 protein is CASSLGLAGDTQYF. DNA of the CDR3: TGTGCCAGCAGCTTAGGACTGGCTGGAGATACGCAGTATTTT.

CDR3 sequence reads: CASSRGPAKNIQYF. The CDR3 bases are TGTGCCAGCTCCAGGGGTCCGGCCAAAAACATTCAGTACTTC. This chain links TRBV6-1 with TRBJ2-4; the D gene is possibly TRBD1 (6 bases). V was shortened by 8 bases and J by 1 base, with 12 bases between the two germline ends. Germline CDR1 and CDR2: MNHNS and SASEGT. CDR3 size: 14 residues.

The chain links TRBV7-2 to TRBJ2-7, with 10 bases identical to TRBD1. V lost 0 bases and J lost 5; bases outside the gene matches: 7. Germline V CDR1 and CDR2: SGHTA, FQGNSA. CDR3 length: 16 residues. The CDR3 nucleotides read TGTGCCAGCAGCTTAGCCCCCGGGACAGGGGTCCACGAGCAGTACTTC. It specifies CASSLAPGTGVHEQYF.

This chain uses TRBV28 with TRBJ1-6; a weak D match, TRBD1 (5 bases). V lost 4 bases, J lost 0 bases, and 10 bases lay in between. The germline CDR1 and CDR2 sequences are MDHEN and SYDVKM. The CDR3 is made up of 16 amino acids. CDR3 sequence: CASSSSGGSYNSPLHF. DNA of the CDR3: TGTGCCAGCAGTTCATCCGGGGGCTCCTATAATTCACCCCTCCACTTT.

This clone rates as medium-sized (0.01 to 0.1%). This rearrangement joins TRBV6-4 to TRBJ2-6; no clear D gene. The CDR3 consists of 16 residues. Germline V CDR1 and CDR2: MRHNA, SNTAGT. The V end was cut by 3 bases, the J end by 1 base, with 10 bases between. CDR3 protein: CASSENRCSGANVLTF. CDR3 nucleotides: TGTGCCAGCAGTGAAAACCGGTGTTCTGGGGCCAACGTCCTGACTTTC.

The V call is TRBV6-5, the J call TRBJ1-4, with 8 bases fitting TRBD1. The CDR3 is 15 residues long. The V gene end was trimmed by 6 bases and the J gene end by 4 bases; junction bases not matched to a gene: 7. Germline CDR1 reads MNHEY; CDR2 reads SVGAGI. The CDR3 sequence is CASSDRGSGNEKLFF. CDR3 in DNA: TGTGCCAGCAGCGACAGGGGTTCGGGTAATGAAAAACTGTTTTTT.

The gene calls are TRBV5-1 and TRBJ1-5; D is unclear. Trimming left V 4 bases short and J 4 bases short, with 9 bases between. The CDR3 loop spans 13 amino acids. Germline assignment: CDR1 SGHRS and CDR2 YFSETQ. In DNA form, the CDR3 reads TGCGCCAGCAGCGTGGGAGGGAATCAGCCCCAGCATTTT. The encoded protein is CASSVGGNQPQHF.

This clone showed up just a few times. This CDR3 is CAWSVGGSSYEQYF. The CDR3 bases are TGTGCCTGGAGTGTTGGTGGGAGCTCCTACGAGCAGTACTTC. This rearrangement joins TRBV30 to TRBJ2-7; D may be TRBD2 (5 bases). Trimming cost V 0 bases and J 0 bases, with 9 bases left between them. The germline CDR1 and CDR2 sequences are GTSNPN and SVGIG (reference sequence). This CDR3 comprises 14 residues.

The chain combines TRBV5-6 with TRBJ2-2; TRBD2 might be the D (6 bases). Germline loops: CDR1 SGHDT, CDR2 YYEEEE. CDR3 size: 16 residues. V dropped 5 bases and J dropped 4 bases, with 18 bases sitting between them. CDR3 protein: CASRHRSGEITGELFF. CDR3 coding DNA: TGTGCCAGCAGGCATAGATCGGGGGAGATCACCGGGGAGCTGTTTTTT.

This clone was found once. Here the CDR3 reads CASSLSRGEDEQFF. As DNA, the CDR3 is TGTGCCAGCAGCTTATCCAGGGGTGAGGATGAGCAGTTCTTC. This chain joins TRBV7-9 and TRBJ2-1; D perhaps matches TRBD1 (6 bases). Germline V lookup: CDR1 SEHNR, CDR2 FQNEAQ (reference sequence). The CDR3 length is 14 residues. Trimming pared 2 bases from V and 8 bases from J, leaving 13 bases between.

V is TRBV7-8 and J is TRBJ1-1; 7 bases agree with TRBD1. V shed 2 bases, J shed 0 bases, and the junction held 0 bases outside the gene matches. CDR3 length equals 14 residues. Looked up from germline, CDR1 is SGHVS and CDR2 is FQNEAQ. The CDR3 coding sequence is TGTGCCAGCAGCTTAAGGGGGCTGAACACTGAAGCTTTCTTT. Protein product: CASSLRGLNTEAFF. Using reference TRBV7-8 and TRBJ1-1 for the parts outside the CDR3, the full variable domain is GAGVSQSPRYKVAKRGQDVALRCDPISGHVSLFWYQQALGQGPEFLTYFQNEAQLDKSGLPSDRFFAERPEGSVSTLKIQRTQQEDSAVYLCASSLRGLNTEAFFGQGTRLTVV.

This clone has only one observation. The chain employs TRBV28 and TRBJ1-5, with TRBD1 matching over 8 bases. Germline V gene lookup returns CDR1 MDHEN and CDR2 SYDVKM. With 6 bases clipped from V and 5 bases from J, the junction kept 9 bases outside the gene matches. This CDR3 region has 15 residues. CDR3 nucleotide sequence: TGTGCCAGCAGACGACAGGGGTCTACTTATCAGCCCCAGCATTTT. Protein sequence: CASRRQGSTYQPQHF.

The chain recombines TRBV5-1 with TRBJ1-4, with 8 bases aligning to TRBD1. CDR3 length: 14 amino acids. The V gene's germline CDR1 is SGHRS and CDR2 YFSETQ. V lost 4 bases and J lost 8; bases outside the gene matches: 7. The CDR3 DNA reads as TGCGCCAGCAGCGTACAGGGGGATGAGGAAAAACTGTTTTTT. It codes for CASSVQGDEEKLFF.

The CDR3 loop is CASSFMGQNSPLHF. The CDR3 coding sequence is TGTGCCAGCAGCTTCATGGGACAGAATTCACCCCTCCACTTT. This rearrangement joins TRBV11-2 to TRBJ1-6; 7 nucleotides line up with TRBD1. The V gene end was trimmed by 3 bases and the J gene end by 7 bases; junction bases not matched to a gene: 3. The CDR3 has 14 amino acids. Germline V gives CDR1 SGHAT, CDR2 FQNNGV.